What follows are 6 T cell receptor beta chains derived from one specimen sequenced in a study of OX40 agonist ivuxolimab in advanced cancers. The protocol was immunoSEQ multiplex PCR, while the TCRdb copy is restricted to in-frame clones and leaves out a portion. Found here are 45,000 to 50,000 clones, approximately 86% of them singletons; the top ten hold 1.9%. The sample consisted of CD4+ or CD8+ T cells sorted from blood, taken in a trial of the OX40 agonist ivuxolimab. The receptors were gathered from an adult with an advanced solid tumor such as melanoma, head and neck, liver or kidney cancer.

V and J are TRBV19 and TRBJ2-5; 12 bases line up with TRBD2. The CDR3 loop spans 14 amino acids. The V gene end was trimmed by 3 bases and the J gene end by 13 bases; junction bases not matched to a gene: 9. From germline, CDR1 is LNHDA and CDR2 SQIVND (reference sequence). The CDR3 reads CASSIGLAGGPGYF. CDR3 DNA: TGTGCCAGTAGTATCGGGCTAGCGGGGGGGCCCGGGTACTTC.

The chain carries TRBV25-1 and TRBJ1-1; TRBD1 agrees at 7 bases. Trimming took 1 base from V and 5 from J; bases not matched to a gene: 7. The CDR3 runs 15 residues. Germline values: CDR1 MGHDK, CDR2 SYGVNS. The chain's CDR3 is CASSESTGRWTEAFF. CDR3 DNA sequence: TGTGCCAGCAGTGAATCGACAGGGAGATGGACTGAAGCTTTCTTT.

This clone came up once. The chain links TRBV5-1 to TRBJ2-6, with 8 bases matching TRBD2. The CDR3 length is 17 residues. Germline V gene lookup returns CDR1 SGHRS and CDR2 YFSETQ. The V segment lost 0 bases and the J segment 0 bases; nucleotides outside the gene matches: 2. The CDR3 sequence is CASSLAGGISGANVLTF. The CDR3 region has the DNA TGCGCCAGCAGCTTGGCGGGAGGGATCTCTGGGGCCAACGTCCTGACTTTC.

This chain's CDR3 is CASSVDIYRDGYTF. The CDR3 bases are TGTGCCAGCAGCGTAGATATTTACAGGGATGGCTACACCTTC. J is TRBJ1-2 and V is TRBV9; TRBD1 might be the D (6 bases). CDR1 and CDR2 from the germline V gene are SGDLS and YYNGEE. Trimming removed 0 bases from V and 6 bases from J, with 12 bases in between. This CDR3 is 14 amino acids long.

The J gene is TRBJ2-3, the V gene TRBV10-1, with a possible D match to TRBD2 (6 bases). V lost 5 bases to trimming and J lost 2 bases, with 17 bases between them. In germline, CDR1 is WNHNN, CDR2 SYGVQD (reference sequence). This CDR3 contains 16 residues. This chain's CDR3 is CASSYSKGGLTDTQYF. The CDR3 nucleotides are TGCGCCAGCAGTTACTCCAAGGGAGGACTCACAGATACGCAGTATTTT.

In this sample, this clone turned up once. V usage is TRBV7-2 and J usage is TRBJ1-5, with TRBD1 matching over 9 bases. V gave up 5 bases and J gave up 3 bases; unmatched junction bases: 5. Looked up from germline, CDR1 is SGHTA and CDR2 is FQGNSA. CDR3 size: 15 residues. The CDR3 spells CASSPTGGFNQPQHF. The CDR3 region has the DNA TGTGCCAGCAGCCCCACAGGGGGCTTCAATCAGCCCCAGCATTTT.